The rows below give T cell receptor beta chains drawn from one sample of a study of identical twins. Using its own MiXCR run on the 5' RACE reads, TCRdb lists one record per CDR3 protein. The sample yields under 400,000 distinct CDR3 sequences, about 10% seen once. Material for sequencing was naive T cells sorted from blood. Source of these receptors: a woman in her forties or fifties in good health. The CDR3 runs from the conserved cysteine through the conserved F or W. The D gene is left open where the match is weak. The listing skips clone size in some rows; elsewhere it reads once, few, many or a size class.

>TRBJ2-3|TRBV29-1|11|many|-
CSGVSGDTQYF
TGCAGCGGGGTCAGCGGAGATACGCAGTATTTT
>TRBJ2-1|TRBV6-2/TRBV6-3|13|-|-
CASIDRAFNEQFF
TGTGCCAGCATTGATAGGGCCTTCAATGAGCAGTTCTTC
>TRBJ2-3|TRBV30|17|-|TRBD2
CAWSPGGLAISTDTQYF
TGTGCCTGGAGTCCGGGAGGACTAGCAATTTCCACAGATACGCAGTATTTT
>TRBJ1-2|TRBV5-1|12|few|-
CASSWEYDGYTF
TGCGCCAGCAGCTGGGAATATGATGGCTACACCTTC
>TRBJ2-1|TRBV25-1|13|few|TRBD2
CASSEYGREGLFF
TGTGCCAGCAGTGAATACGGGCGGGAGGGCCTCTTCTTC
>TRBJ2-3|TRBV29-1|12|many|-
CSVVRGTDTQYF
TGCAGCGTTGTGAGGGGCACAGATACGCAGTATTTT
>TRBJ2-3|TRBV30|14|few|TRBD1
CAWSVTGGLDTQYF
TGTGCCTGGAGTGTGACAGGGGGCTTAGATACGCAGTATTTT
>TRBJ2-1|TRBV7-8|15|few|-
CASSFKAVSYNEQFF
TGTGCCAGCAGCTTTAAAGCGGTTTCCTACAATGAGCAGTTCTTC
>TRBJ1-3|TRBV12-3/TRBV12-4|13|few|-
CASAFGSGNTIYF
TGTGCCAGTGCCTTTGGATCTGGAAACACCATATATTTT
>TRBJ2-3|TRBV5-1|12|-|TRBD2
CASSLASGRVYF
TGCGCCAGCAGCCTCGCTAGCGGGAGGGTTTATTTT
>TRBJ2-2|TRBV7-2|15|many|-
CASSLEGWGTGELFF
TGTGCCAGCAGCTTAGAGGGTTGGGGCACCGGGGAGCTGTTTTTT